Listed below are T cell receptor beta chains from one sample, sequenced in a study of T cells after yellow fever vaccination. TCRdb re-derived calls from the 5' RACE reads in MiXCR, one entry per CDR3 protein. The table lists under 600,000 distinct CDR3 sequences, 21% of them singletons. The specimen was PBMCs, collected roughly 20 days after the first yellow fever vaccination. Receptors originate from a man between 18 and 29 years old who received the YFV17D yellow fever vaccine. CDR3s include the opening cysteine and the closing phenylalanine or tryptophan. D genes are given only for firm matches. Clone size appears in some rows only: once, few, many, or a class for an expanded clone.

j_call: TRBJ1-2; clone_size: few; d_call: NA; v_call: TRBV5-1; cdr3_aa: CASSLGRGPLLEYGYTF; cdr3_nt: TGCGCCAGCAGCTTGGGCAGGGGCCCGTTGCTTGAATATGGCTACACCTTC
j_call: TRBJ2-1; clone_size: NA; d_call: NA; v_call: TRBV12-3/TRBV12-4; cdr3_aa: CASSQGGTPYNEQFF; cdr3_nt: TGTGCCAGCAGTCAGGGGGGGACGCCCTACAATGAGCAGTTCTTC
j_call: TRBJ2-1; clone_size: NA; d_call: NA; v_call: TRBV6-1; cdr3_aa: CASMYPANEQFF; cdr3_nt: TGTGCCAGCATGTACCCGGCCAATGAGCAGTTCTTC
j_call: TRBJ2-4; clone_size: few; d_call: NA; v_call: TRBV4-2; cdr3_aa: CASSEAGNKNIQYF; cdr3_nt: TGTGCCAGCAGCGAGGCAGGGAACAAAAACATTCAGTACTTC
j_call: TRBJ2-3; clone_size: few; d_call: TRBD2; v_call: TRBV7-2; cdr3_aa: CASSLPSGGISTDTQYF; cdr3_nt: TGTGCCAGCAGCTTACCTAGCGGGGGGATTAGCACAGATACGCAGTATTTT
j_call: TRBJ1-4; clone_size: NA; d_call: NA; v_call: TRBV18; cdr3_aa: CASSPRTGRNEKLFF; cdr3_nt: TGTGCCAGCTCACCAAGAACAGGCCGTAATGAAAAACTGTTTTTT
j_call: TRBJ2-2; clone_size: NA; d_call: TRBD2; v_call: TRBV6-5; cdr3_aa: CASSYSLAGGSSGELFF; cdr3_nt: TGTGCCAGCAGTTACTCACTAGCGGGGGGTAGCTCCGGGGAGCTGTTTTTT
j_call: TRBJ2-2; clone_size: few; d_call: NA; v_call: TRBV3-1; cdr3_aa: CASSPRASPGELFF; cdr3_nt: TGTGCCAGCAGCCCTCGAGCTAGCCCCGGGGAGCTGTTTTTT
j_call: TRBJ1-5; clone_size: NA; d_call: NA; v_call: TRBV7-2; cdr3_aa: CASSGRAGGQPQHF; cdr3_nt: TGTGCCAGCAGCGGTCGGGCAGGCGGGCAGCCCCAGCATTTT
j_call: TRBJ1-2; clone_size: few; d_call: NA; v_call: TRBV25-1; cdr3_aa: CACSGEKGYTF; cdr3_nt: TGTGCTTGCTCAGGGGAAAAGGGCTACACCTTC
j_call: TRBJ2-7; clone_size: few; d_call: NA; v_call: TRBV7-2; cdr3_aa: CASSLFAGIRDEQYF; cdr3_nt: TGTGCCAGCAGCTTGTTCGCGGGGATCAGGGACGAGCAGTACTTC
j_call: TRBJ2-5; clone_size: NA; d_call: NA; v_call: TRBV7-8; cdr3_aa: CASSLVTDLEAQYF; cdr3_nt: TGTGCCAGCAGCTTAGTTACGGATTTAGAGGCCCAGTACTTC
j_call: TRBJ2-3; clone_size: NA; d_call: NA; v_call: TRBV9; cdr3_aa: CASSPLERDTQYF; cdr3_nt: TGTGCCAGCAGCCCATTGGAGAGAGATACGCAGTATTTT
j_call: TRBJ1-5; clone_size: few; d_call: NA; v_call: TRBV6-5; cdr3_aa: CASKFVPFGNQPQHF; cdr3_nt: TGTGCCAGCAAGTTCGTGCCCTTCGGCAATCAGCCCCAGCATTTT
j_call: TRBJ2-2; clone_size: many; d_call: TRBD1; v_call: TRBV3-1; cdr3_aa: CASSPRGPGTGELFF; cdr3_nt: TGTGCCAGCAGCCCCAGGGGGCCAGGGACCGGGGAGCTGTTTTTT
j_call: TRBJ2-4; clone_size: few; d_call: NA; v_call: TRBV4-1; cdr3_aa: CASSQDVFQAKNIQYF; cdr3_nt: TGCGCCAGCAGCCAAGATGTCTTCCAGGCCAAAAACATTCAGTACTTC
j_call: TRBJ2-3; clone_size: NA; d_call: NA; v_call: TRBV19; cdr3_aa: CASRQAGTNTQYF; cdr3_nt: TGTGCCAGTAGACAGGCGGGAACGAATACGCAGTATTTT
j_call: TRBJ2-3; clone_size: NA; d_call: TRBD2; v_call: TRBV10-1; cdr3_aa: CASRLAGETDTQYF; cdr3_nt: TGCGCCAGCAGACTAGCGGGGGAGACAGATACGCAGTATTTT
j_call: TRBJ2-1; clone_size: few; d_call: NA; v_call: TRBV10-3; cdr3_aa: CAISSAESSYNEQFF; cdr3_nt: TGTGCCATCAGTTCAGCGGAAAGCTCCTACAATGAGCAGTTCTTC
j_call: TRBJ2-5; clone_size: NA; d_call: NA; v_call: TRBV5-1; cdr3_aa: CASSSEGIQYF; cdr3_nt: TGCGCCAGCAGCTCCGAAGGGATCCAGTACTTC
j_call: TRBJ2-6; clone_size: few; d_call: NA; v_call: TRBV5-5; cdr3_aa: CASSFTNRVTSGANVLTF; cdr3_nt: TGTGCCAGCAGCTTCACGAACAGGGTCACCTCTGGGGCCAACGTCCTGACTTTC
j_call: TRBJ2-2; clone_size: NA; d_call: TRBD2; v_call: TRBV29-1; cdr3_aa: CSVEGGLAGGHTGELFF; cdr3_nt: TGCAGCGTTGAAGGGGGACTAGCGGGGGGGCACACCGGGGAGCTGTTTTTT
j_call: TRBJ2-1; clone_size: NA; d_call: TRBD2; v_call: TRBV5-1; cdr3_aa: CASSLAGTSGGAVEQFF; cdr3_nt: TGCGCCAGCAGCTTGGCCGGGACTAGCGGGGGGGCTGTTGAGCAGTTCTTC
j_call: TRBJ2-2; clone_size: NA; d_call: NA; v_call: TRBV7-3; cdr3_aa: CASSSSQTGELFF; cdr3_nt: TGTGCCAGCAGCTCGTCCCAAACCGGGGAGCTGTTTTTT
j_call: TRBJ1-1; clone_size: few; d_call: NA; v_call: TRBV5-1; cdr3_aa: CASSLLAEQNTEAFF; cdr3_nt: TGCGCCAGCAGCTTGCTCGCAGAACAAAACACTGAAGCTTTCTTT
j_call: TRBJ1-1; clone_size: few; d_call: NA; v_call: TRBV6-5; cdr3_aa: CASSSRTAKEAFF; cdr3_nt: TGTGCCAGCAGTTCGAGGACGGCAAAGGAAGCTTTCTTT
j_call: TRBJ1-6; clone_size: NA; d_call: TRBD1; v_call: TRBV12-3/TRBV12-4; cdr3_aa: CASSSTGTYNSPLHF; cdr3_nt: TGTGCCAGCAGTTCGACAGGGACCTATAATTCACCCCTCCACTTT
j_call: TRBJ1-5; clone_size: NA; d_call: TRBD1; v_call: TRBV28; cdr3_aa: CASSLGQAHQPQHF; cdr3_nt: TGTGCCAGCAGCCTTGGACAGGCGCATCAGCCCCAGCATTTT
j_call: TRBJ2-1; clone_size: NA; d_call: TRBD2; v_call: TRBV7-2; cdr3_aa: CASSLARISGGARSYNEQFF; cdr3_nt: TGTGCCAGCAGCTTAGCTAGGATTAGCGGGGGGGCGCGCTCCTACAATGAGCAGTTCTTC
j_call: TRBJ1-1; clone_size: few; d_call: NA; v_call: TRBV5-4; cdr3_aa: CASSSPLRATEAFF; cdr3_nt: TGTGCCAGCAGCTCCCCATTAAGGGCGACTGAAGCTTTCTTT
j_call: TRBJ2-2; clone_size: few; d_call: NA; v_call: TRBV3-1; cdr3_aa: CASSQDLSAVTGELFF; cdr3_nt: TGTGCCAGCAGCCAAGATTTATCGGCGGTCACCGGGGAGCTGTTTTTT
j_call: TRBJ2-1; clone_size: few; d_call: TRBD1; v_call: TRBV12-3/TRBV12-4; cdr3_aa: CASSLGTGSFYNEQFF; cdr3_nt: TGTGCCAGCAGTCTAGGGACAGGCTCGTTCTACAATGAGCAGTTCTTC
j_call: TRBJ1-1; clone_size: NA; d_call: NA; v_call: TRBV7-3; cdr3_aa: CASSLDKWGTEAFF; cdr3_nt: TGTGCCAGCAGCTTAGATAAGTGGGGCACTGAAGCTTTCTTT
j_call: TRBJ1-1; clone_size: NA; d_call: NA; v_call: TRBV20-1; cdr3_aa: CSAGLGPMNTEAFF; cdr3_nt: TGCAGTGCTGGACTGGGACCCATGAACACTGAAGCTTTCTTT
j_call: TRBJ2-4; clone_size: many; d_call: NA; v_call: TRBV29-1; cdr3_aa: CSVGIRNIQYF; cdr3_nt: TGCAGCGTTGGGATAAGGAACATTCAGTACTTC
j_call: TRBJ2-3; clone_size: NA; d_call: NA; v_call: TRBV6-1; cdr3_aa: CASSTVDWDGTDTQYF; cdr3_nt: TGTGCCAGCAGTACCGTGGACTGGGATGGAACAGATACGCAGTATTTT
j_call: TRBJ1-1; clone_size: many; d_call: NA; v_call: TRBV5-1; cdr3_aa: CASSLFVGMNTEAFF; cdr3_nt: TGCGCCAGCAGCTTGTTTGTGGGGATGAACACTGAAGCTTTCTTT
j_call: TRBJ1-5; clone_size: NA; d_call: NA; v_call: TRBV12-3/TRBV12-4; cdr3_aa: CASSLDGPRNQPQHF; cdr3_nt: TGTGCCAGCAGCTTAGACGGACCTCGCAATCAGCCCCAGCATTTT
j_call: TRBJ1-6; clone_size: few; d_call: TRBD1; v_call: TRBV6-5; cdr3_aa: CASSSHRGRDSPLHF; cdr3_nt: TGTGCCAGCAGTTCTCACAGGGGGCGTGATTCACCCCTCCACTTT
j_call: TRBJ2-1; clone_size: few; d_call: TRBD1; v_call: TRBV5-1; cdr3_aa: CASRTQGASNEQFF; cdr3_nt: TGCGCCAGCAGGACACAGGGGGCCAGCAATGAGCAGTTCTTC